The rows below give T cell receptor beta chains drawn from one sample of a study of blood T cell repertoires in COVID-19. The data were produced by immunoSEQ multiplex PCR, yet TCRdb's version contains in-frame clones alone and is incomplete. This sample has 150,000 to 200,000 clones, with almost 80% found just once. Input material: peripheral blood. These receptors were collected from a man in his sixties with active or convalescent COVID-19. CDR3s include the opening cysteine and the closing phenylalanine or tryptophan. Fields, in order: V gene, J gene, D gene, clone size, CDR3 DNA, CDR3 protein. A D gene is named only where the DNA matches it firmly. Some rows have no size entry. The others give once, few or many, or a class for an expanded clone.

v_call: TRBV5-1; j_call: TRBJ2-1; d_call: TRBD2; clone_size: -; cdr3_nt: TGCGCCAGCAGCCCGGTAGCGGGAGCGTGGGAGCAGTTCTTC; cdr3_aa: CASSPVAGAWEQFF
v_call: TRBV21-1; j_call: TRBJ2-7; d_call: -; clone_size: -; cdr3_nt: TGTGCCAGCAGCAAGCGGGGTGGTGAGCAGTACTTC; cdr3_aa: CASSKRGGEQYF
v_call: TRBV7-8; j_call: TRBJ1-1; d_call: -; clone_size: -; cdr3_nt: TGTGCCAGCAGCTCTGACCGGGAGAACACTGAAGCTTTCTTT; cdr3_aa: CASSSDRENTEAFF
v_call: TRBV28; j_call: TRBJ2-1; d_call: -; clone_size: -; cdr3_nt: TGTGCCAGCAGTTTGGAACTAGCCTCCAACGAGCAGTTCTTC; cdr3_aa: CASSLELASNEQFF
v_call: TRBV4-2; j_call: TRBJ2-2; d_call: -; clone_size: -; cdr3_nt: TGTGCCAGCAGCCCCAAGGAGAGCCAGACGAACACCGGGGAGCTGTTTTTT; cdr3_aa: CASSPKESQTNTGELFF
v_call: TRBV7-9; j_call: TRBJ1-3; d_call: -; clone_size: -; cdr3_nt: TGTGCCAGCAGCCCGGGTGGGGCCGCATACAACTCTGGAAACACCATATATTTT; cdr3_aa: CASSPGGAAYNSGNTIYF
v_call: TRBV11-3; j_call: TRBJ2-2; d_call: TRBD2; clone_size: -; cdr3_nt: TGTGCCAGCAGCTCCATTACGACTAGCGGCAAAAGGACCGGGGAGCTGTTTTTT; cdr3_aa: CASSSITTSGKRTGELFF
v_call: TRBV5-4; j_call: TRBJ2-1; d_call: TRBD2; clone_size: -; cdr3_nt: TGTGCCAGCAGCGCGGGCGGGGCTAGCGGGGCCAATGAGCAGTTCTTC; cdr3_aa: CASSAGGASGANEQFF
v_call: TRBV25-1; j_call: TRBJ1-5; d_call: TRBD1; clone_size: -; cdr3_nt: TGTGCCAGCAGTCCCACCGACAGGGGGTATCAGCCCCAGCATTTT; cdr3_aa: CASSPTDRGYQPQHF
v_call: TRBV7-6; j_call: TRBJ2-2; d_call: TRBD2; clone_size: -; cdr3_nt: TGTGCCAGCAGCTTAGGGACTAGCGGAGAGAACACCGGGGAGCTGTTTTTT; cdr3_aa: CASSLGTSGENTGELFF
v_call: TRBV27; j_call: TRBJ2-1; d_call: TRBD1; clone_size: few; cdr3_nt: TGTGCCAGCAGTCCTACCATAGGCAGGGGGCTCAATGAGCAGTTCTTC; cdr3_aa: CASSPTIGRGLNEQFF
v_call: TRBV6-5; j_call: TRBJ2-7; d_call: -; clone_size: -; cdr3_nt: TGTGCCAGCAGGAATGGGGCGGCCTACGAGCAGTACTTC; cdr3_aa: CASRNGAAYEQYF
v_call: TRBV30; j_call: TRBJ2-5; d_call: TRBD1; clone_size: -; cdr3_nt: TGTGCCTGGAGTGTAGGGACCGGGACAGGTGGGGGAGAGACCCAGTACTTC; cdr3_aa: CAWSVGTGTGGGETQYF
v_call: TRBV9; j_call: TRBJ1-1; d_call: -; clone_size: -; cdr3_nt: TGTGCCAGCAGCGTAGCAGGGTTAGGCAATGAAGCTTTCTTT; cdr3_aa: CASSVAGLGNEAFF
v_call: TRBV6-5; j_call: TRBJ2-2; d_call: -; clone_size: -; cdr3_nt: TGTGCCAGCAGACAGAATACTAACACCGGGGAGCTGTTTTTT; cdr3_aa: CASRQNTNTGELFF
v_call: TRBV28; j_call: TRBJ2-7; d_call: -; clone_size: once; cdr3_nt: TGTGCCAGCAGAACACAGGGTTCGGTCTACGAGCAGTACTTC; cdr3_aa: CASRTQGSVYEQYF
v_call: TRBV5-1; j_call: TRBJ1-5; d_call: -; clone_size: -; cdr3_nt: TGCGCCAGCAGCTTGGGGGAGCGTTATAGCAATCAGCCCCAGCATTTT; cdr3_aa: CASSLGERYSNQPQHF
v_call: TRBV7-2; j_call: TRBJ2-2; d_call: TRBD2; clone_size: -; cdr3_nt: TGTGCCAGCAGCCCCGCGATAGCGGGGTACACCGGGGAGCTGTTTTTT; cdr3_aa: CASSPAIAGYTGELFF
v_call: TRBV5-4; j_call: TRBJ2-1; d_call: TRBD1; clone_size: many; cdr3_nt: TGTGCCAGCAGCTTGGGGGGGACAGGATCTAATGAGCAGTTCTTC; cdr3_aa: CASSLGGTGSNEQFF
v_call: TRBV18; j_call: TRBJ2-7; d_call: -; clone_size: once; cdr3_nt: TGTGCCAGCTCACGACAGACAACCTACGAGCAGTACTTC; cdr3_aa: CASSRQTTYEQYF
v_call: TRBV3-1/TRBV3-2; j_call: TRBJ2-7; d_call: -; clone_size: -; cdr3_nt: TGTGCCAGCAGCCACCGCCGAGTGGATAGCGGAACTATCTACGAGCAGTACTTC; cdr3_aa: CASSHRRVDSGTIYEQYF
v_call: TRBV27; j_call: TRBJ2-7; d_call: TRBD1; clone_size: -; cdr3_nt: TGTGCCAGCAGTTTATCGGGACAGGGGTTCACCTACGAGCAGTACTTC; cdr3_aa: CASSLSGQGFTYEQYF
v_call: TRBV18; j_call: TRBJ2-1; d_call: TRBD2; clone_size: -; cdr3_nt: TGTGCCAGCTCACCACCTAGCGGGGTTCGGGATGAGCAGTTCTTC; cdr3_aa: CASSPPSGVRDEQFF
v_call: TRBV6-5; j_call: TRBJ1-1; d_call: -; clone_size: -; cdr3_nt: TGTGCCATAGGACAGTTAACTGAAGCTTTCTTT; cdr3_aa: CAIGQLTEAFF
v_call: TRBV7-9; j_call: TRBJ1-1; d_call: -; clone_size: -; cdr3_nt: TGTGCCAGCAGCTTAGAGGAGGGGATGAACACTGAAGCTTTCTTT; cdr3_aa: CASSLEEGMNTEAFF
v_call: TRBV19; j_call: TRBJ1-1; d_call: -; clone_size: -; cdr3_nt: TGTGCCAGTAGTATAAGAGTAAACACTGAAGCTTTCTTT; cdr3_aa: CASSIRVNTEAFF
v_call: TRBV27; j_call: TRBJ1-2; d_call: TRBD1; clone_size: once; cdr3_nt: TGTGCCAGCAGTTTCGGGACAGGGTTTCGGAGTGGCTACACCTTC; cdr3_aa: CASSFGTGFRSGYTF